These T cell receptor beta chains were read from a single sample in a study of T cells in Graves' hyperthyroidism and ophthalmopathy. TCRdb fed the multiplex PCR reads into MiXCR, producing one record per CDR3 protein. The sample lists hundreds of thousands of distinct CDR3 sequences; about 16% were seen once. The specimen was blood. Receptors originate from a woman aged 35 to 49 with Graves' ophthalmopathy. Each CDR3 is given with its conserved first and last residue. A D gene is named only where the DNA matches it firmly. For some rows the clone size is stated as once, few or many, or as a class when expanded; others skip it.

D gene,J gene,clone size,V gene,CDR3 DNA,CDR3 protein
TRBD2,TRBJ2-2,many,TRBV30,TGTGCCTGCAATCAGCGGGGGGGCGCGGACGGGGAGCTGTTTTTT,CACNQRGGADGELFF
TRBD2,TRBJ2-3,many,TRBV11-2,TGTGCCAGCAGCGAAGGACTAGTAAAGACGAATACGCAGTATTTT,CASSEGLVKTNTQYF
.,TRBJ2-4,.,TRBV5-6,TGTGCCAGCAGCTTGGATGCTCGGACGAACATTCAGTACTTC,CASSLDARTNIQYF
.,TRBJ1-1,.,TRBV29-1,TGCAGCGTTGAAGGCCGGACGAACACTGAAGCTTTCTTT,CSVEGRTNTEAFF
TRBD1,TRBJ2-2,.,TRBV28,TGTGCCACCAAGGAACGGACAGGGTCCGGGGAGCTGTTTTTT,CATKERTGSGELFF
.,TRBJ1-1,many,TRBV12-3/TRBV12-4,TGTGCCAGCAGCAAGGGAGAGAACACTGAAGCTTTCTTT,CASSKGENTEAFF
TRBD1,TRBJ2-7,.,TRBV30,TGTGCCTGCACGACAGGGAGCTACGAGCAGTACTTC,CACTTGSYEQYF
.,TRBJ2-7,many,TRBV2,TGTGCCAGCAGTGCGATGGGTGCGGGACTTACCTACGAGCAGTACTTC,CASSAMGAGLTYEQYF
TRBD2,TRBJ2-1,.,TRBV2,TGTGCCAGCAGAGGGACTAGCGGGAGAAGTACCTACAATGAGCAGTTCTTC,CASRGTSGRSTYNEQFF
.,TRBJ2-6,.,TRBV5-1,TGCGCCAGCAGCTCCGGGTCTATCTCTGGGGCCAACGTCCTGACTTTC,CASSSGSISGANVLTF
TRBD2,TRBJ2-1,.,TRBV5-4,TGTGCCAGCAGCTTGGGGCAACCCGGGACTAGTAGCAATGAGCAGTTCTTC,CASSLGQPGTSSNEQFF
.,TRBJ2-5,many,TRBV6-1,TGTGCCAGCAGTGAAGGGACACAAGAGACCCAGTACTTC,CASSEGTQETQYF
.,TRBJ1-5,many,TRBV12-3/TRBV12-4,TGTGCCAGCAGTTTAAGCCTTTATAGCAATCAGCCCCAGCATTTT,CASSLSLYSNQPQHF
.,TRBJ2-1,.,TRBV2,TGTGCCAGCAGTCCCTATCCCTTGGGCGAGCAGTTCTTC,CASSPYPLGEQFF
.,TRBJ1-6,many,TRBV12-3/TRBV12-4,TGTGCCAGCAGGGAGGGGGATAATTCACCCCTCCACTTT,CASREGDNSPLHF
.,TRBJ2-7,few,TRBV27,TGTGCCAGCAGTTCCCCACCTCAGGGCAAGCAGTACTTC,CASSSPPQGKQYF
.,TRBJ1-1,.,TRBV20-1,TGCAGTGCACAACGGGACGCAGAGAACACTGAAGCTTTCTTT,CSAQRDAENTEAFF
TRBD1,TRBJ2-5,few,TRBV7-3,TGTGCCAGCAGCTGGAACCCGGGACAGGGAGAGACCCAGTACTTC,CASSWNPGQGETQYF
.,TRBJ1-1,.,TRBV10-3,TGTGCCACCAGCAACGGGGGAGGGAACACTGAAGCTTTCTTT,CATSNGGGNTEAFF
.,TRBJ1-4,many,TRBV11-2,TGTGCCAGCAGCTTGGGAGCGTTCAATGAAAAACTGTTTTTT,CASSLGAFNEKLFF
TRBD1,TRBJ2-7,few,TRBV4-1,TGCGCCAGCAGCCCCGGGACAGGGGGCGAATACGAGCAGTACTTC,CASSPGTGGEYEQYF
TRBD2,TRBJ2-3,.,TRBV27,TGTGCCAGCTCATCCAGCGGGAGTCATAGATTGTATTTT,CASSSSGSHRLYF
.,TRBJ1-2,.,TRBV27,TGTGCCAGCAGTTTATACAGGGCCCGAATGGATGGCTACACCTTC,CASSLYRARMDGYTF
.,TRBJ1-1,many,TRBV27,TGTGCCAGCAGTTTTCGTACAGGGTCTGCGTCTAAGAACACTGAAGCTTTCTTT,CASSFRTGSASKNTEAFF
TRBD1,TRBJ2-1,many,TRBV20-1,TGCAGTGTACAGGGGGCCTACAATGAGCAGTTCTTC,CSVQGAYNEQFF
.,TRBJ1-3,few,TRBV2,TGTGCCAGCAGCTGGGACGTCTCTGGAAACACCATATATTTT,CASSWDVSGNTIYF
.,TRBJ2-2,few,TRBV15,TGTGCCACCAGCAGAGATCAAGGAGAGACCGGGGAGCTGTTTTTT,CATSRDQGETGELFF
TRBD2,TRBJ2-7,many,TRBV6-1,TGTGCCAGCAGTCTCCATGGCGGGAGACTAGACTCCTACGAGCAGTACTTC,CASSLHGGRLDSYEQYF
TRBD1,TRBJ1-2,few,TRBV11-2,TGTGCCAGCAGCCTGACAGGGGCCCCTTATGGCTACACCTTC,CASSLTGAPYGYTF
TRBD1,TRBJ1-2,.,TRBV6-1,TGTGCCAGCAGGAACGGACAGGGAACCTATGGCTACACCTTC,CASRNGQGTYGYTF
.,TRBJ2-7,.,TRBV29-1,TGCAGCGTACCGGGACCGCAATACGAGCAGTACTTC,CSVPGPQYEQYF
.,TRBJ2-7,few,TRBV12-3/TRBV12-4,TGTGCCAGCAGTTTAGTGCCCCAGGGCGAGCAGTACTTC,CASSLVPQGEQYF
.,TRBJ1-6,.,TRBV12-3/TRBV12-4,TGTGCCAGCAGTTTCTGGACGGGGATAGATAATTCACCCCTCCACTTT,CASSFWTGIDNSPLHF
.,TRBJ2-7,many,TRBV5-1,TGCGCCAGCAGACGCGACGGCAGCAGTTACGAGCAGTACTTC,CASRRDGSSYEQYF
.,TRBJ2-1,many,TRBV11-2,TGTGCCAGCAGCTTGACTAGGGGGTCCTACAATGAGCAGTTCTTC,CASSLTRGSYNEQFF
.,TRBJ2-7,many,TRBV7-9,TGTGCCAGCAGCTCCCCCGAGCGGGCCCGGTACGAGCAGTACTTC,CASSSPERARYEQYF
TRBD2,TRBJ2-2,many,TRBV7-2,TGTGCCAGCAGCTCTAGCGGGGGGGCCAAAGGCGGGGAGCTGTTTTTT,CASSSSGGAKGGELFF
.,TRBJ2-5,few,TRBV7-6,TGTGCCAGCAGCTTAGCTAGCGTGGAGACCCAGTACTTC,CASSLASVETQYF
TRBD2,TRBJ2-7,many,TRBV2,TGTGCCAGCAGGAGAGGGACTACTACCTACGAGCAGTACTTC,CASRRGTTTYEQYF
.,TRBJ2-2,many,TRBV12-3/TRBV12-4,TGTGCCAGCAGTTTCCGGGTCCAGGGTGCCGGGGAGCTGTTTTTT,CASSFRVQGAGELFF
.,TRBJ2-5,many,TRBV5-1,TGCGCCAGCAGCCCTACAACGGGGAGTTCAAAAGAGACCCAGTACTTC,CASSPTTGSSKETQYF